Below, 7 T cell receptor beta chains from the same sample are listed, as sequenced in a study of control samples from healthy donors and cancer patients. The table came from immunoSEQ multiplex PCR; TCRdb's copy has only in-frame clones and leaves some out. Seen here are about 78,000 clones, roughly 91% observed once, and the top ten hold roughly 7.2%. What was sequenced was blood. The receptors here all came from a woman aged 60-70 years in good health.

V usage is TRBV7-9 and J usage is TRBJ1-1; a possible D gene is TRBD1 (6 bases). The germline V gene encodes CDR1 SEHNR and CDR2 FQNEAQ (reference sequence). V shed 6 bases and J shed 4 bases, with 15 bases lying between them. This CDR3 is built from 14 residues. The chain's CDR3 is CASRHRVGGTEAFF. The CDR3 bases are TGTGCCAGCAGACACAGGGTCGGGGGCACTGAAGCTTTCTTT. Supplemented by reference TRBV7-9 and TRBJ1-1, the full variable domain reads DTGVSQNPRHKITKRGQNVTFRCDPISEHNRLYWYRQTLGQGPEFLTYFQNEAQLEKSRLLSDRFSAERPKGSFSTLEIQRTEQGDSAMYLCASRHRVGGTEAFFGQGTRLTVV.

The chain has TRBV11-3 and TRBJ2-2; weak D call: TRBD1 (6 bases). The CDR3 covers 14 residues. Trimming removed 1 base at V and 10 bases at J, with 13 bases between. Germline CDR1 is SGHNT and CDR2 is YENEEA. Here the CDR3 reads CASSLGWGLEELFF. DNA of the CDR3: TGTGCCAGCAGCTTAGGTTGGGGGCTCGAGGAGCTGTTTTTT. Based on the CDR3 plus reference TRBV11-3 and TRBJ2-2, the full variable domain is EAGVVQSPRYKIIEKKQPVAFWCNPISGHNTLYWYLQNLGQGPELLIRYENEEAVDDSQLPKDRFSAERLKGVDSTLKIQPAELGDSAVYLCASSLGWGLEELFFGEGSRLTVL.

V gene TRBV10-3 combines with J gene TRBJ2-1; 8 positions agree with TRBD2. V shed 2 bases and J 7 bases; nucleotides not matched to a gene: 4. This CDR3 has 14 residues. From germline, CDR1 is ENHRY and CDR2 SYGVKD. DNA for the CDR3: TGTGCCATCAGTGAGGGGGGCGGGGGGAATGAGCAGTTCTTC. Its protein is CAISEGGGGNEQFF.

The chain recombines TRBV9 with TRBJ1-2; TRBD1 matches 7 bases. From germline, CDR1 is SGDLS and CDR2 YYNGEE. This CDR3 spans 15 amino acids. Germline trimming cut 2 bases from V and 7 bases from J; bases unmatched to any gene: 11. The CDR3 here is CASSVHRGEQGGYTF. Written as DNA, the CDR3 is TGTGCCAGCAGCGTTCACAGGGGCGAGCAAGGTGGCTACACCTTC.

The chain is built from TRBV27 and TRBJ2-7, with D unresolved. Trimming removed 5 bases at V and 2 bases at J, with 10 bases between. The CDR3 loop spans 13 amino acids. Per the germline V gene, CDR1 is MNHEY and CDR2 is SMNVEV (reference sequence). The CDR3 loop is CASSKSITYEQYF. DNA of the CDR3: TGTGCCAGCAGTAAAAGTATAACCTACGAGCAGTACTTC.

This clone occurred many times. This rearrangement joins TRBV5-8 to TRBJ1-3; no firm D call. V was trimmed by 3 bases and J by 0 bases, leaving 10 bases between them. In germline, CDR1 is SGHTS, CDR2 YDEGEE. The CDR3 has 15 amino acids. This CDR3 is CASSYPGYSGNTIYF. Written as DNA, the CDR3 is TGTGCCAGCAGCTACCCCGGCTACTCTGGAAACACCATATATTTT.

This chain joins TRBV28 and TRBJ1-2; 9 bases align to TRBD1. This CDR3 contains 15 residues. Looked up from germline, CDR1 is MDHEN and CDR2 is SYDVKM. Losses at the gene ends were 6 bases for V and 0 bases for J; bases not matched to a gene: 5. The CDR3 region has the DNA TGTGCCAGCAGACGAACAGGGGGCGCTAACTATGGCTACACCTTC. It translates to CASRRTGGANYGYTF.